The T cell receptor (beta chain) described here comes from a study of shared clonotypes between healthy human individuals. Study-wide context: The people who gave samples were two women and a few men aged 18 to 49. Study-wide findings and caveats: Generation probability values for non-shared clonotypes were lower than those for clonotypes shared by all four donors.

The naive CD8 population came from CD45RO-negative cells selected for CCR7, without terminally differentiated effector memory CD45RA+ cells. Repertoires were generated with immunoSEQ multiplex PCR, while TCRdb's copy carries only in-frame clones and drops some. This table has about 2.1 million clones, 93% appearing once. Notes on this clone: Its antigen is undetermined. This sample includes further DNA sequences coding for the same CDR3.

Germline CDR1 is MNHEY and CDR2 is SMNVEV (reference sequence). The CDR3 loop spans 14 amino acids. Unmatched junction bases numbered 5, after V lost 5 bases and J lost 4 bases. Material for sequencing was naive CD8+ T cells from PBMCs. The rearrangement joins TRBV27 to TRBJ2-7, with 10 bases fitting TRBD1. The sequence derives from a man in his late teens or twenties in good health. Some clones in this sample may be carry-over from other donors' samples. CDR3 loop: CASSPRQGAYEQYF. The CDR3 nucleotides are TGTGCCAGCAGTCCGAGACAGGGGGCGTACGAGCAGTACTTC.